Below are 8 T cell receptor beta chains sequenced from a single sample in a study of T-cell memory formation after mild COVID-19. MiXCR, applied by TCRdb to the 5' RACE reads, yields one record per CDR3 protein. Of around 260,000 distinct CDR3 sequences listed, roughly 17% were seen once; the top ten hold over 20%. The sequenced sample consisted of PBMCs or a T cell subset sorted from them (not recorded which). These receptors originate from a man aged 18 to 35 who had mild COVID-19 (a few samples of this study predate the infection). Cell type and time point are not known.

The chain carries TRBV7-9 and TRBJ1-5; a weak D match, TRBD1 (6 bases). V dropped 5 bases and J dropped 2 bases, with 13 bases sitting between them. CDR1 is SEHNR and CDR2 is FQNEAQ in the germline V gene (reference sequence). This CDR3 comprises 15 residues. CDR3 in DNA: TGTGCCAGCAGCCCGACAGGTGGTGGCAATCAGCCCCAGCATTTT. Translating it yields CASSPTGGGNQPQHF.

Ten or more counts support this clonotype. J is TRBJ2-3 and V is TRBV7-7; D possibly corresponds to TRBD1 (6 bases). CDR1 SSHAT and CDR2 FNYEAQ come from the germline V gene (reference sequence). The CDR3 consists of 14 residues. Trimming removed 5 bases at V and 2 bases at J, with 11 bases between. CDR3 sequence: CASSQDSITDTQYF. The CDR3 DNA follows: TGTGCCAGCAGCCAGGACAGTATCACAGATACGCAGTATTTT.

The chain is built from TRBV4-2 and TRBJ1-4; D gene ambiguous. The CDR3 contains 15 residues. V lost 1 base to trimming and J lost 8 bases, with 14 bases between them. CDR1 and CDR2 from the germline V gene are LGHNA and YNFKEQ. CDR3 sequence (DNA): TGTGCCAGCAGCCAAGTTTGGGAGAGTTCCGAAAAACTGTTTTTT. Encoded protein: CASSQVWESSEKLFF.

This clonotype was observed a few times. V gene TRBV29-1 combines with J gene TRBJ1-2; D ambiguous. Trimming removed 2 bases at V and 10 bases at J, with 11 bases between. The germline V gene has CDR1 SQVTM and CDR2 ANQGSEA. This CDR3 has 11 residues. DNA for the CDR3: TGCAGCGTTGAACTGAAAAGGGACTACACCTTC. Translated: CSVELKRDYTF.

The chain is built from TRBV4-3 and TRBJ1-1; no clear D. This CDR3 is built from 13 residues. V was pared by 4 bases and J by 1 base, with 7 bases between. CDR1 LGHNA and CDR2 YSLEER come from the germline V gene. The CDR3 spells CASSRVKNTEAFF. In DNA form, the CDR3 reads TGCGCCAGCAGCCGTGTCAAGAACACTGAAGCTTTCTTT.

This clonotype occurred once. The chain employs TRBV4-1 and TRBJ1-1; no clear D gene. Trimming took off 0 bases at V and 12 bases at J, with 11 bases between the two ends. This CDR3 spans 12 amino acids. The germline CDR1 and CDR2 sequences are MGHRA and YSYEKL. CDR3 nucleotides: TGCGCCAGCAGCCAAGAAGGGAGTAGGCCTTTCTTT. Protein product: CASSQEGSRPFF.

This clonotype occurred a few times. This chain uses TRBV13 with TRBJ2-3; 10 bases line up with TRBD2. CDR3 size: 17 residues. Trimming cost V 5 bases and J 2 bases; bases outside gene matches: 10. Germline values: CDR1 PRHDT, CDR2 FYEKMQ (reference sequence). CDR3 in DNA: TGTGCCAGCAGCCAACCGAGCGGGGGGGCCGACACAGATACGCAGTATTTT. It yields the protein CASSQPSGGADTDTQYF.

This clonotype was counted a few times. The chain is built from TRBV7-2 and TRBJ1-6; TRBD1 matches 9 bases. From germline, CDR1 is SGHTA and CDR2 FQGNSA. The CDR3 length is 15 residues. V shed 5 bases and J 8 bases; nucleotides not matched to a gene: 7. The CDR3 sequence is CASSLRTGGYSPLHF. The CDR3 coding sequence is TGTGCCAGCAGCCTCCGCACAGGGGGCTATTCACCCCTCCACTTT.